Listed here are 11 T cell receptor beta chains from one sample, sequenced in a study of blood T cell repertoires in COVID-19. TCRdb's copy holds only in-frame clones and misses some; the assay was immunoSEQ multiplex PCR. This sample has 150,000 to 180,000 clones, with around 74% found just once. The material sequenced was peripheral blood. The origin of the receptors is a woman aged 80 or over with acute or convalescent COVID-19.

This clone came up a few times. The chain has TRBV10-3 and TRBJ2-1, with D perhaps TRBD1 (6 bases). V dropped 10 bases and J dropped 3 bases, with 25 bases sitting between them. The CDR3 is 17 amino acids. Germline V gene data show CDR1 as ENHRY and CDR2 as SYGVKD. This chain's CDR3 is CATTAGTGLDHYNEQFF. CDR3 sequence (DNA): TGTGCCACAACAGCCGGCACAGGGTTGGACCACTACAATGAGCAGTTCTTC.

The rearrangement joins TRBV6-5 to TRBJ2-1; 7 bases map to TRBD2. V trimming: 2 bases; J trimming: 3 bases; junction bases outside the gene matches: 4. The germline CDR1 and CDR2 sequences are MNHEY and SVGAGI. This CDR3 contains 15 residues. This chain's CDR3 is CASSYQRTSYNEQFF. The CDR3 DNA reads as TGTGCCAGCAGTTACCAGAGGACTAGCTACAATGAGCAGTTCTTC.

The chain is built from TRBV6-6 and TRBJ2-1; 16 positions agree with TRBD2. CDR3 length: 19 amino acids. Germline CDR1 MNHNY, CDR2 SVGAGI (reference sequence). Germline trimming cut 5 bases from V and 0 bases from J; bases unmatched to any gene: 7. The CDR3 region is CASSQGLAGGQGSYNEQFF. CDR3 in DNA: TGTGCCAGCAGTCAGGGACTAGCGGGAGGGCAGGGCTCCTACAATGAGCAGTTCTTC.

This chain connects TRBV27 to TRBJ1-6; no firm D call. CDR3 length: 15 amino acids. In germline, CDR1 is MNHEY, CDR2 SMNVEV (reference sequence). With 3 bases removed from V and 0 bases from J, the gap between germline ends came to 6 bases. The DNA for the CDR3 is TGTGCCAGCAGTTTCGGGAGCTCCTATAATTCACCCCTCCACTTT. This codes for CASSFGSSYNSPLHF.

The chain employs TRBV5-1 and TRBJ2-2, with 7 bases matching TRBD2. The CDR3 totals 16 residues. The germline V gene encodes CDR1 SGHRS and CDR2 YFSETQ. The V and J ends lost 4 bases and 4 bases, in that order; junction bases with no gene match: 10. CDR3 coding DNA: TGCGCCAGCAGCCCCGCTTCGGGAGGTTTCACCGGGGAGCTGTTTTTT. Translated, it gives CASSPASGGFTGELFF.

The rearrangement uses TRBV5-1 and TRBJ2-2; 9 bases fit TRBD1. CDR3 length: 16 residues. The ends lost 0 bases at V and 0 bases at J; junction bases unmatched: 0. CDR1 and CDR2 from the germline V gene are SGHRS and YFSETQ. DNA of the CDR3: TGCGCCAGCAGCTTGGGACAGGGGGCGAACACCGGGGAGCTGTTTTTT. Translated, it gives CASSLGQGANTGELFF. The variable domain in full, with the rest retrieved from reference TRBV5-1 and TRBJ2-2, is KAGVTQTPRYLIKTRGQQVTLSCSPISGHRSVSWYQQTPGQGLQFLFEYFSETQRNKGNFPGRFSGRQFSNSRSEMNVSTLELGDSALYLCASSLGQGANTGELFFGEGSRLTVL.

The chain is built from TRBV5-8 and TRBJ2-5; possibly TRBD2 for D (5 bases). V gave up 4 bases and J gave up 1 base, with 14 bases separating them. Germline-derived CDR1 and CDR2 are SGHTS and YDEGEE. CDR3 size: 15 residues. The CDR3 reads CASSDQRLLQETQYF. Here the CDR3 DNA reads TGTGCCAGCAGCGATCAACGACTACTCCAAGAGACCCAGTACTTC.

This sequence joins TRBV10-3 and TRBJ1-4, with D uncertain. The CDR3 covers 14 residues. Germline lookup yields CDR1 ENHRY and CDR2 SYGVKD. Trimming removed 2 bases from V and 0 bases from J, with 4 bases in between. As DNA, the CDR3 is TGTGCCATCAGTGAGACATCAACTAATGAAAAACTGTTTTTT. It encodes CAISETSTNEKLFF.

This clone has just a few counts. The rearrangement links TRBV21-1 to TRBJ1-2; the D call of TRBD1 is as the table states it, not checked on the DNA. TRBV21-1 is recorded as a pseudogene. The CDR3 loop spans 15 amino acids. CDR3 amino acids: CASSIHDRVCYGYTF. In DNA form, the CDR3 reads TGTGCCAGCAGCATTCATGACAGGGTTTGCTATGGCTACACCTTC.

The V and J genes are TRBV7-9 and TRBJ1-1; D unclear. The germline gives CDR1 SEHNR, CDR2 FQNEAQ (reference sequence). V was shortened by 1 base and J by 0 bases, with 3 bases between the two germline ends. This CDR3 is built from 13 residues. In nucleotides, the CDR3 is TGTGCCAGCAGCTTAGTAATGAACACTGAAGCTTTCTTT. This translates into CASSLVMNTEAFF.

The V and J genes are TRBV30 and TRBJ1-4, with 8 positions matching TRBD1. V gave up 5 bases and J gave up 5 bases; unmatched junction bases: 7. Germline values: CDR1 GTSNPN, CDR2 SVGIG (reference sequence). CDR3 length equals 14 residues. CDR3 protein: CAWGQGGWNEKLFF. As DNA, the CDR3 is TGTGCCTGGGGACAGGGAGGTTGGAATGAAAAACTGTTTTTT.